This TCR beta chain was obtained from a study of CD8+ T cells in alopecia areata. About the research overall: Treated patients were given oral tofacitinib, which was dosed at 5 to 10 mg twice daily. The study, taken as a whole, reports: Among the top 100, expanded CD8+ clones were significantly decreased by tofacitinib, as was scalp clonality. Many expanded lesional clones stayed in scalp and blood while on tofacitinib.

After isolation, RNA underwent reverse transcription to generate cDNA as the sequencing template. Sequencing was performed with immunoSEQ multiplex PCR; in TCRdb, only in-frame clones are kept and a portion is missing. Among about 220,000 clones listed, about 50% were seen once. Treatment here: oral pan-JAK inhibitor, 5-10 mg twice daily. Separation by sorting yielded CD4+ and CD8+ T cells from PBMCs. A note on this clone: The antigen is undetermined.

The V and J ends lost 6 bases and 2 bases respectively, with 11 bases between them. The V gene's germline CDR1 is SGHTA and CDR2 FQGNSA. This CDR3 comprises 13 residues. The receptor comes from a human donor with alopecia areata. The chain has TRBV7-2 and TRBJ2-7; D call uncertain. Sequenced material: CD4+ T cells sorted from blood, taken at week 4, from a patient treated with tofacitinib. CDR3 protein: CASSNPGTYEQYF. DNA for the CDR3: TGTGCCAGCAGTAACCCAGGAACCTACGAGCAGTACTTC.